The entry below gives a single T cell receptor (beta chain) sequence along with its context. Its antigen target is currently unknown. It has no much larger one-base neighbor in the sample; base qualities were not kept. Per the germline V gene, SGDLS is the CDR1 and YYNGEE is the CDR2. The CDR3 sequence holds 17 residues, the cysteine and phenylalanine included. Left in the record is the CDR3 DNA by itself, 51 bases read in frame from the first base. V loses 4 bases, J loses 0 bases, and the germline ends lie 17 bases apart. Stable Graves' hyperthyroidism was defined as the absence of progression to ophthalmopathy over 18 months of follow-up. Hyperthyroidism patients were aged 18 to 65 years and newly diagnosed, with disease duration of less than 2 months. Any patient with an uncontrolled infection, another autoimmune disease, pregnancy or lactation was excluded. Diagnoses were established on the basis of clinical symptoms, serum thyroxine and TRAb, thyroid ultrasound, and orbital computed tomography. Ficoll-Paque density gradient centrifugation was used to isolate PBMCs from around 10 ml of fresh peripheral blood. Total RNA was extracted with Trizol reagent, and quality was checked on an Agilent 2100 Bioanalyzer.

The TCR beta CDR3 regions were amplified from RNA transcripts. For the first round of RT-PCR on the TCR CDR3, the HTBI primer set was used together with the Qiagen OneStep RT-PCR kit. Libraries were constructed in a second round of multiplex PCR, after which size selection and purification were performed. Libraries were sequenced paired-end with 100 bp reads on an Illumina HiSeq2000. From the authors' description of their analysis: SOAPnuke was used to process the raw data, with reads discarded if the reads contained adapters or uncalled bases, had a mean Phred below 15, or lacked an exact constant-primer or identifier match. High-quality paired reads were merged with COPE v1.2.5, and unique nucleotide sequences were defined as clonotypes. Clonotypes were aligned to IMGT TRBV, TRBD and TRBJ reference segments using MiTCR v1.1. Analysis was restricted to V-J combinations with a frequency above 0.0001, which covered roughly 99% of repertoires. The TCS score was defined as F50 (clonal expansion) divided by E x V (chaos), with BLOSUM62-based TCRdist calculated between CDR3 peptides within each V-J. Welch's t-statistics and random forest reduced fewer than 600 V-J features to 10 to 15, which were used in a naive Bayes classifier (R e1071). The similarity between thyroid and blood repertoires was quantified using the Morisita-Horn index. TCRdb applied fastp at Q25 and MiXCR to the public reads, then kept only in-frame beta chains. Entries that share a CDR3 protein sequence are merged under the most common genes and DNA. The V and J calls were not made by the authors but by TCRdb's processing. The sample contains hundreds of thousands of distinct CDR3 sequences, over 35% of them found a single time. The top ten constitute 8.9% of the sample.

The data belong to a study of T cells in Graves' hyperthyroidism and ophthalmopathy (dated by TCRdb to about 2019). A note on the overall study: Peripheral blood samples were taken at initial diagnosis, before any treatment was given. To identify distinguishing TCR V-J signatures, a discovery cohort of some 99 patients was used, comprising 43 with Graves' ophthalmopathy and 57 with stable Graves' hyperthyroidism. Whether ophthalmopathy could be predicted prospectively was tested in an independent validation cohort made up of about 20 hyperthyroidism patients plus 17 patients who later progressed to ophthalmopathy. The 75 to 100 discovery patients were divided at random into training and test sets in a 7:3 ratio. Thyroid tissue and blood T-cell repertoires from six Graves' hyperthyroidism patients were also compared in the study. After sampling, hyperthyroidism patients received methimazole starting at 30 mg daily, and ophthalmopathy patients received high-dose intravenous methylprednisolone. The paper describes TCR Vbeta CDR3 sequencing of about 140 peripheral blood samples, made up of 40 to 45 ophthalmopathy patients, around 78 hyperthyroidism patients and 17 progressor patients.

The full study reports these points: A 13 V-J signature model separated ophthalmopathy from stable hyperthyroidism, with approximately 86% sensitivity and 81.08% specificity in cross-validation and 80%/75% in testing. Most expanded thyroid clonotypes (frequency above 0.001) were also detected in blood, a finding suggesting that blood repertoires may reflect thyroid immune responses. In validation, the model predicted progression to ophthalmopathy with roughly 70% sensitivity and over 72% specificity, a median of 6.5 months before onset. No statistical method was used to fix the sample size in advance, and group allocation was not hidden from the investigators.

The chain was built from TRBV9 and TRBJ1-3; a tentative D match to TRBD1 spans 5 bases. Sequenced material: blood. This sequence originates from a man younger than 35 with Graves' hyperthyroidism. The sequenced DNA is TGTGCCAGCAGCCCGGGGACGGTCGATAGCTCTGGAAACACCATATATTTT. Translated, this gives CASSPGTVDSSGNTIYF. With all but the CDR3 taken from the reference TRBV9 and TRBJ1-3 genes, the full variable domain is: DSGVTQTPKHLITATGQRVTLRCSPRSGDLSVYWYQQSLDQGLQFLIQYYNGEERAKGNILERFSAQQFPDLHSELNLSSLELGDSALYFCASSPGTVDSSGNTIYFGEGSWLTVV.